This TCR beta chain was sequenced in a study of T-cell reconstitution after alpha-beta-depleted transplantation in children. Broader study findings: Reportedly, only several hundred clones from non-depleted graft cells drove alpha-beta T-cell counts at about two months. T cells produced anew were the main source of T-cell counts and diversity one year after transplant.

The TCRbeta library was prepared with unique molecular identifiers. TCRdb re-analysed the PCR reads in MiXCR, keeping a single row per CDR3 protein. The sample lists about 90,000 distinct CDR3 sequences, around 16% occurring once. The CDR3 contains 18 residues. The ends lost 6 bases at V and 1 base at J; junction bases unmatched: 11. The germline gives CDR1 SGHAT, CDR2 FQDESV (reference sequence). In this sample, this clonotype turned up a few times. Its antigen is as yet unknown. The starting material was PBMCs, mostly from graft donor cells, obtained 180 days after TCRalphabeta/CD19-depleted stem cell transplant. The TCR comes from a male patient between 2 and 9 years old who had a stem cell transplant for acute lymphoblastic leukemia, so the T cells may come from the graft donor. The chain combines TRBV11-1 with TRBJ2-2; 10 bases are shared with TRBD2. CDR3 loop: CASSFRPGLALNTGELFF. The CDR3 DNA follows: TGTGCCAGCAGTTTCCGCCCGGGACTAGCGTTGAACACCGGGGAGCTGTTTTTT.